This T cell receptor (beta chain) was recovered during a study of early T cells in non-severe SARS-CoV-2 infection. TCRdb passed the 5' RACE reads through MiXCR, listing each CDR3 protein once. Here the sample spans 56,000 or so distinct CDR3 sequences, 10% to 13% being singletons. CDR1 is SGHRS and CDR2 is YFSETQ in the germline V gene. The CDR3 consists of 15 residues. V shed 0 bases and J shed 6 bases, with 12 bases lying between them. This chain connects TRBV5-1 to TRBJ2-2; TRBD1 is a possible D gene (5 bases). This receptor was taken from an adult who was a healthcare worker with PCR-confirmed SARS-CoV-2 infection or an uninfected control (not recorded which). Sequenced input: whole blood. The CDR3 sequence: CASSLAQGVAGELFF. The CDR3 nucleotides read TGCGCCAGCAGCTTGGCCCAGGGCGTTGCCGGGGAGCTGTTTTTT.